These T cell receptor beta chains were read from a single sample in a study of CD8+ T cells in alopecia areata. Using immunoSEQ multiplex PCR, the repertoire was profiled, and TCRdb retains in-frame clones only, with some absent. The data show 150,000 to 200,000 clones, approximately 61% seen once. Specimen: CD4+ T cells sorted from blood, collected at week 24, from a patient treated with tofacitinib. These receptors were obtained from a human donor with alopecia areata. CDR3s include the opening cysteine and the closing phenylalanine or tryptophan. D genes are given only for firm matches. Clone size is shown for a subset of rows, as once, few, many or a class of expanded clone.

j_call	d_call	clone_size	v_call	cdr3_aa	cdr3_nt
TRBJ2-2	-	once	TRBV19	CASSTKSPLNTGELFF	TGTGCCAGTAGTACAAAATCCCCTCTGAACACCGGGGAGCTGTTTTTT
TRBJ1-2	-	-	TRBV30	CAWSAQGSGYTF	TGTGCCTGGAGTGCACAGGGCAGCGGCTACACCTTC
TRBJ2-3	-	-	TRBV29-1	CSVRGRSTDTQYF	TGCAGCGTCCGAGGGAGGTCCACAGATACGCAGTATTTT
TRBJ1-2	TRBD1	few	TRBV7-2	CASSLGTESGYGYTF	TGTGCCAGCAGCCTAGGGACAGAATCGGGCTATGGCTACACCTTC
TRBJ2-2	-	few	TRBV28	CASSAMRTGELFF	TGTGCCAGCAGTGCTATGAGGACCGGGGAGCTGTTTTTT
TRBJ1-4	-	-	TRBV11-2	CASSLDRGKLFF	TGTGCCAGCAGCTTAGATCGGGGAAAACTGTTTTTT
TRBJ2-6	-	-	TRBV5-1	CASSSRTASSGANVLTF	TGCGCCAGCAGTTCCAGGACAGCGAGCTCTGGGGCCAACGTCCTGACTTTC
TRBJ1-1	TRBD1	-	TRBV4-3	CASSQGRDRGTEAFF	TGCGCCAGCAGCCAGGGACGGGACAGGGGCACTGAAGCTTTCTTT
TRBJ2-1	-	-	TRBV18	CASSPPWTFNEQFF	TGTGCCAGCTCACCTCCTTGGACTTTCAATGAGCAGTTCTTC
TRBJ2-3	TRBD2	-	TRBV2	CASSPSGVTDTQYF	TGTGCCAGCAGCCCTAGCGGGGTAACAGATACGCAGTATTTT
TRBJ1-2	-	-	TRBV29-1	CSVHTNYGYTF	TGCAGCGTCCACACTAACTATGGCTACACCTTC
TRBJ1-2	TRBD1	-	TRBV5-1	CASSPVGQGGSDGYTF	TGCGCCAGCAGCCCAGTGGGACAGGGAGGTTCCGATGGCTACACCTTC
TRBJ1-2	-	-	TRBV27	CASSSGSTYTF	TGTGCCAGCAGCTCGGGGAGCACCTACACCTTC
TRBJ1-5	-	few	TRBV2	CASSVEIRQPQHF	TGTGCCAGCAGTGTGGAGATTCGTCAGCCCCAGCATTTT
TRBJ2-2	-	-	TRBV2	CASSTGTRAGELFF	TGTGCCAGCAGTACCGGGACGCGGGCCGGGGAGCTGTTTTTT
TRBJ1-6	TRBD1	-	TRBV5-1	CASSAGQGASPLHF	TGCGCCAGCAGCGCCGGACAGGGCGCTTCACCCCTCCACTTT
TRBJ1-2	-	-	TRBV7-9	CASSPEITNYGYTF	TGTGCCAGCAGCCCAGAGATAACCAACTATGGCTACACCTTC
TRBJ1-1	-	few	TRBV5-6	CASNPIGGVSTEAFF	TGTGCCAGCAACCCAATCGGGGGGGTGAGCACTGAAGCTTTCTTT
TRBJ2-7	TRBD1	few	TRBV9	CASSVALGQGGEQYF	TGTGCCAGCAGCGTAGCTCTAGGACAGGGGGGTGAGCAGTACTTC
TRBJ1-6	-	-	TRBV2	CASSEGRPGENSPLHF	TGTGCCAGCAGTGAAGGCCGGCCAGGGGAGAATTCACCCCTCCACTTT
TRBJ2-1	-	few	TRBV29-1	CSVGTNEQFF	TGCAGCGTTGGGACAAATGAGCAGTTCTTC
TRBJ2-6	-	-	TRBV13	CASSYNSGANVLTF	TGTGCCAGCAGCTACAACTCTGGGGCCAACGTCCTGACTTTC
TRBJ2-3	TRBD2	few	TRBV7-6	CASSLPLTSGGADTQYF	TGTGCCAGCAGTCTACCACTGACTAGCGGGGGGGCGGATACGCAGTATTTT
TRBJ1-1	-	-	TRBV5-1	CASSLGFDTEAFF	TGCGCCAGCAGCTTGGGGTTCGACACTGAAGCTTTCTTT
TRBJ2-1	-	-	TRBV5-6	CASSLQRELYNEQFF	TGTGCCAGCAGCTTGCAAAGGGAACTGTACAATGAGCAGTTCTTC
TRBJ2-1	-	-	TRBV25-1	CASSEAGHQEQFF	TGTGCCAGCAGTGAAGCCGGCCACCAGGAGCAGTTCTTC
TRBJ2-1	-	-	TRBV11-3	CASSLGIRYNEQFF	TGTGCCAGCAGCTTAGGCATTCGCTACAATGAGCAGTTCTTC
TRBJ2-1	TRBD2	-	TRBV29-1	CSAKMRGGRENEQFF	TGCAGCGCTAAAATGCGGGGGGGCCGGGAAAATGAGCAGTTCTTC
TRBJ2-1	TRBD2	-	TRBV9	CASSVAGGPNNEQFF	TGTGCCAGCAGCGTAGCGGGGGGGCCCAACAATGAGCAGTTCTTC
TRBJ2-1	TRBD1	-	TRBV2	CASNSGQGATPNNEQFF	TGTGCCAGTAACAGTGGACAGGGGGCTACGCCGAACAATGAGCAGTTCTTC
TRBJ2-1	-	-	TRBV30	CAWSAYYNNEQFF	TGTGCCTGGAGTGCCTACTATAACAATGAGCAGTTCTTC
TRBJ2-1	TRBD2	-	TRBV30	CAWRRLAGGLEQFF	TGTGCCTGGAGGCGACTAGCGGGGGGACTTGAGCAGTTCTTC
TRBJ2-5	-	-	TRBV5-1	CASSFQFAETQYF	TGCGCCAGCAGCTTCCAGTTCGCGGAGACCCAGTACTTC
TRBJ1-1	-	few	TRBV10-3	CAISTMNTEAFF	TGTGCCATCAGTACTATGAACACTGAAGCTTTCTTT
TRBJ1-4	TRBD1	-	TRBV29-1	CSGYRGGEKLFF	TGCAGCGGCTACAGGGGTGGTGAAAAACTGTTTTTT
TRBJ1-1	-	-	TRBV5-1	CASSPGTVNTEAFF	TGCGCCAGCAGCCCTGGGACGGTGAACACTGAAGCTTTCTTT
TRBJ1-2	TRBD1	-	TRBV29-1	CSVEDRGHGGDGYTF	TGCAGCGTTGAGGACAGGGGGCACGGGGGTGATGGCTACACCTTC
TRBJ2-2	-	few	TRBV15	CATSYNLAKGELFF	TGTGCCACCAGCTACAACCTAGCCAAGGGGGAGCTGTTTTTT
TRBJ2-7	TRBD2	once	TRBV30	CAWSSGGPYEQYF	TGTGCCTGGTCTAGCGGGGGGCCCTACGAGCAGTACTTC
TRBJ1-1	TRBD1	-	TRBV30	CAWSGDSDRPNTEAFF	TGTGCCTGGAGTGGCGACTCGGACAGGCCGAACACTGAAGCTTTCTTT
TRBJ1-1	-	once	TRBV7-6	CASSALVNTEAFF	TGTGCCAGCAGCGCCTTGGTGAACACTGAAGCTTTCTTT
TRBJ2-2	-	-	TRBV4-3	CASTYATGIGTGELFF	TGCGCCAGCACCTACGCTACAGGGATTGGCACCGGGGAGCTGTTTTTT
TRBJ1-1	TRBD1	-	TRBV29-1	CSVRGRQGYTEAFF	TGCAGCGTTCGGGGGAGACAGGGGTACACTGAAGCTTTCTTT
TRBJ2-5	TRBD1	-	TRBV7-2	CASSLRQGSKETQYF	TGTGCCAGCAGCTTGCGACAGGGATCCAAAGAGACCCAGTACTTC
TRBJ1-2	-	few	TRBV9	CASSNRRNYGYTF	TGTGCCAGCAGCAACAGGCGTAACTATGGCTACACCTTC
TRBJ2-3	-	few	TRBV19	CASSPGQGADTQYF	TGTGCCAGTAGTCCGGGACAAGGGGCAGATACGCAGTATTTT
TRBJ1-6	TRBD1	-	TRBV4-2	CASSQEGTGAYNSPLHF	TGTGCCAGCAGCCAGGAAGGGACAGGGGCATATAATTCACCCCTCCACTTT